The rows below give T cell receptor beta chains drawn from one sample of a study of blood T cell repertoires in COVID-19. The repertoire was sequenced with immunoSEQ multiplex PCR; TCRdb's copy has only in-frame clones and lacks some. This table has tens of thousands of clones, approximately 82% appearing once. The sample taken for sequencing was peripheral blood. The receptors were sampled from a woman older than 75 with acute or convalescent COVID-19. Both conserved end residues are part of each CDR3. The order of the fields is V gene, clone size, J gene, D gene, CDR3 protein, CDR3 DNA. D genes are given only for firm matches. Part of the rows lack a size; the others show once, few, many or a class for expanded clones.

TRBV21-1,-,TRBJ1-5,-,CASSKGVREGAFLYSNQPQHF,TGTGCCAGCAGCAAAGGGGTGAGAGAGGGGGCGTTTTTATATAGCAATCAGCCCCAGCATTTT
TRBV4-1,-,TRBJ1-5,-,CASSQELLGSTPQHF,TGCGCCAGCAGCCAGGAATTACTGGGCTCTACGCCCCAGCATTTT
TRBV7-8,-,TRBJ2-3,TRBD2,CASSSGTSGGFTDTQYF,TGTGCCAGCAGCTCGGGGACTAGCGGGGGGTTCACAGATACGCAGTATTTT
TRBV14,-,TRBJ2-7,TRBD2,CASSQPGLAGQEQYF,TGTGCCAGCAGCCAACCGGGACTAGCGGGACAAGAGCAGTACTTC
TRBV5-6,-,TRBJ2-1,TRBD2,CASSLGGTLYNEQFF,TGTGCCAGCAGCCTCGGGGGGACCTTGTACAATGAGCAGTTCTTC
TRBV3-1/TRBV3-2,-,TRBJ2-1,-,CASSQASNNEQFF,TGTGCCAGCAGCCAAGCCTCTAACAATGAGCAGTTCTTC
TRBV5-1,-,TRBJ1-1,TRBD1,CASSLTGTGRTEAFF,TGCGCCAGCAGCTTAACCGGGACAGGGAGGACTGAAGCTTTCTTT
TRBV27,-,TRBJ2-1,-,CASSLGQNNEQFF,TGTGCCAGCAGTTTAGGGCAGAACAATGAGCAGTTCTTC
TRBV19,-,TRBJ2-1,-,CASSMGLGASDYDEQFF,TGTGCCAGTAGTATGGGATTAGGGGCGTCCGATTACGATGAGCAGTTCTTC
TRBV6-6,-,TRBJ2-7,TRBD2,CASSSDPGLEGEQYF,TGTGCCAGCAGTTCAGACCCGGGACTAGAGGGCGAGCAGTACTTC
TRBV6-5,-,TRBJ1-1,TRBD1,CASSSGQGAGAFF,TGTGCCAGCAGTTCGGGACAGGGGGCTGGAGCTTTCTTT
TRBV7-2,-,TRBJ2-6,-,CASSLASGAGANVLTF,TGTGCCAGCAGCTTAGCGTCGGGGGCTGGGGCCAACGTCCTGACTTTC
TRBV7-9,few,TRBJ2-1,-,CASSLGGQGNEQFF,TGTGCCAGCAGCTTAGGAGGTCAGGGTAATGAGCAGTTCTTC
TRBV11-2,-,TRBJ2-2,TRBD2,CASSSSGVGTGELFF,TGTGCCAGCAGCTCCAGCGGGGTTGGGACCGGGGAGCTGTTTTTT
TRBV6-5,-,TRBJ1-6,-,CASSRQESYNSPLHF,TGTGCCAGCAGTCGACAGGAATCCTATAATTCACCCCTCCACTTT